The 28 T cell receptor beta chains presented below share a single source sample, sequenced in a study of blood T cell repertoires in COVID-19. This table comes from immunoSEQ multiplex PCR, and its TCRdb copy is limited to in-frame clones, with some not included. This repertoire shows over 200,000 clones, about 89% found once; its top ten account for around 10%. The material sequenced was peripheral blood. These receptors were obtained from a man aged 35-49 years who had recovered from COVID-19.

This clone was counted many times. The chain is built from TRBV3-1 (or the pseudogene TRBV3-2) and TRBJ2-7; 15 bases are shared with TRBD2. Germline CDR1 LGHDT, CDR2 YNNKEL (reference sequence). After removal of 5 bases from V and 5 bases from J, the junction contained 10 bases not matched to a gene. This CDR3 is built from 17 residues. The CDR3 nucleotides read TGTGCCAGCAGCTTCGGACTAGCGGGGGGGCCTCCTGACGAGCAGTACTTC. This codes for CASSFGLAGGPPDEQYF.

The J gene is TRBJ2-7, the V gene TRBV5-8, with 10 bases lining up with TRBD2. There are 15 residues in the CDR3. Germline CDR1 and CDR2: SGHTS and YDEGEE. V was clipped by 0 bases and J by 2 bases; unmatched bases: 2. CDR3 nucleotide sequence: TGTGCCAGCAGCTTGGGGACTAGCGGACCCTACGAGCAGTACTTC. This sequence encodes CASSLGTSGPYEQYF.

This chain uses TRBV18 with TRBJ2-3; D remains ambiguous. Trimming stripped 3 bases from V and 3 bases from J, with 13 bases between. The germline gives CDR1 KGHSH, CDR2 LQKENI. The length of the CDR3 is 15 residues. CDR3 residues: CASSPGRLRTDTQYF. CDR3 bases: TGTGCCAGCTCACCGGGCAGGCTTAGGACAGATACGCAGTATTTT.

The V and J genes are TRBV5-4 and TRBJ2-5, with D possibly matching TRBD2 (5 bases). The CDR3 sequence is 13 residues long. CDR1 and CDR2 (germline): SGHNT, YYREEE (reference sequence). The V and J ends lost 4 bases and 2 bases respectively, with 9 bases between them. DNA of the CDR3: TGTGCCAGCAGCCCGGGGATTCAAGAGACCCAGTACTTC. This codes for CASSPGIQETQYF.

The rearrangement uses TRBV7-8 and TRBJ2-5; tentatively, D is TRBD2 (6 bases). The ends were cut back, 7 bases at V and 4 bases at J, with 19 bases in the middle. The CDR3 has 15 residues. Germline V CDR1 and CDR2: SGHVS, FQNEAQ. Here the CDR3 DNA reads TGTGCCAGCAACCAAGGTGGGACTGAACCAGAGACCCAGTACTTC. Protein sequence: CASNQGGTEPETQYF. The full variable domain, in which reference TRBV7-8 and TRBJ2-5 provide the parts outside the CDR3, is GAGVSQSPRYKVAKRGQDVALRCDPISGHVSLFWYQQALGQGPEFLTYFQNEAQLDKSGLPSDRFFAERPEGSVSTLKIQRTQQEDSAVYLCASNQGGTEPETQYFGPGTRLLVL.

The V gene is TRBV15, the J gene TRBJ2-2; 8 nucleotides line up with TRBD2. The CDR3 extends over 18 amino acids. The V and J ends lost 0 bases and 7 bases, in that order; junction bases with no gene match: 13. Germline V lookup: CDR1 LNHNV, CDR2 YYDKDF (reference sequence). CDR3 nucleotides: TGTGCCACCAGCAGAGATCCAGCGGGAGTGCAGAATGGCGGGGAGCTGTTTTTT. This translates into CATSRDPAGVQNGGELFF. Using reference TRBV15 and TRBJ2-2 for the parts outside the CDR3, the full variable domain is DAMVIQNPRYQVTQFGKPVTLSCSQTLNHNVMYWYQQKSSQAPKLLFHYYDKDFNNEADTPDNFQSRRPNTSFCFLDIRSPGLGDTAMYLCATSRDPAGVQNGGELFFGEGSRLTVL.

This clone has a handful of counts. V is TRBV5-1 and J is TRBJ1-2, with TRBD1 as a possible D gene (6 bases). Germline-derived CDR1 and CDR2 are SGHRS and YFSETQ. With 5 bases removed from V and 7 bases from J, the gap between germline ends came to 15 bases. CDR3 length: 13 residues. CDR3: CASRDRTLGGYTF. The CDR3 bases are TGCGCCAGCAGGGACAGAACCTTGGGTGGCTACACCTTC.

The V and J genes are TRBV2 and TRBJ2-3, with TRBD1 matching 9 bases. CDR1 is SNHLY and CDR2 is FYNNEI in the germline V gene. J was trimmed by 4 bases and V by 7 bases; bases with no gene match: 6. The CDR3 is 14 amino acids. This CDR3 is CASTDRGRPDTQYF. The CDR3 nucleotides read TGTGCCAGCACGGACAGGGGAAGGCCAGATACGCAGTATTTT.

V usage is TRBV27 and J usage is TRBJ2-3, with 8 bases lining up with TRBD1. The CDR3 spans 18 residues. With V trimmed by 5 bases and J by 3 bases, 16 bases remained unmatched. Germline CDR1 is MNHEY and CDR2 is SMNVEV (reference sequence). In nucleotides, the CDR3 is TGTGCCAGCAGTGCACGCGGGCCCGGGACAGGTCGGACAGATACGCAGTATTTT. As protein: CASSARGPGTGRTDTQYF.

This rearrangement joins TRBV11-2 to TRBJ2-5; 12 bases agree with TRBD2. The CDR3 has 17 residues. Germline V lookup: CDR1 SGHAT, CDR2 FQNNGV. Trimming at V came to 0 bases and at J to 5 bases, leaving 7 bases not matched to a gene. The CDR3 DNA is TGTGCCAGCAGCTTAGATTCGGCTAGCGGGGGGGTGGAGACCCAGTACTTC. This gives the protein CASSLDSASGGVETQYF. Drawing the rest from reference TRBV11-2 and TRBJ2-5, the complete variable domain is EAGVAQSPRYKIIEKRQSVAFWCNPISGHATLYWYQQILGQGPKLLIQFQNNGVVDDSQLPKDRFSAERLKGVDSTLKIQPAKLEDSAVYLCASSLDSASGGVETQYFGPGTRLLVL.

The chain uses TRBV6-2 or TRBV6-3 and TRBJ1-1; weak D call: TRBD1 (6 bases). The CDR3 sequence is 13 residues long. V gave up 4 bases and J gave up 7 bases, with 13 bases separating them. From germline, CDR1 is MNHEY and CDR2 SVGEGT. CDR3 nucleotides: TGTGCCAGCAGTTGGAGAGGGGGTGGTGAAGCTTTCTTT. This encodes CASSWRGGGEAFF.

The chain recombines TRBV30 with TRBJ1-5; 12 nucleotides line up with TRBD1. Germline assignment: CDR1 GTSNPN and CDR2 SVGIG (reference sequence). This CDR3 has 18 residues. V lost 1 base and J lost 8; bases outside the gene matches: 15. CDR3 bases: TGTGCCTGGAGTGGCCACCGGGACAGGGGGCTCATTGGGGAGCCCCAGCATTTT. Translating it yields CAWSGHRDRGLIGEPQHF.

V is TRBV6-2 or TRBV6-3 and J is TRBJ2-7, with 7 bases fitting TRBD2. Germline loops: CDR1 MNHEY, CDR2 SVGEGT. Losses at the gene ends were 1 base for V and 3 bases for J; bases not matched to a gene: 6. This CDR3 has 15 residues. CDR3 region: CASSYFGGSGYEQYF. The CDR3 DNA reads TGTGCCAGCAGTTACTTCGGCGGGAGCGGCTACGAGCAGTACTTC.

The V gene is TRBV6-2 or TRBV6-3, the J gene TRBJ2-7, with 12 bases matching TRBD1. Germline CDR1 reads MNHEY; CDR2 reads SVGEGT. Trimming at V came to 2 bases and at J to 6 bases, leaving 11 bases not matched to a gene. CDR3 length equals 17 residues. CDR3 nucleotides: TGTGCCAGCAGTTACGATTCTTCCGGGACAGGGGGCCTCGAGCAGTACTTC. Its protein product is CASSYDSSGTGGLEQYF.

The CDR3 sequence: CASSPPGQGGRYNEQFF. DNA for the CDR3: TGTGCCAGCAGCCCACCTGGACAGGGTGGACGGTACAATGAGCAGTTCTTC. V gene TRBV7-9 combines with J gene TRBJ2-1; 8 nucleotides match TRBD1. The germline gives CDR1 SEHNR, CDR2 FQNEAQ (reference sequence). This CDR3 has 17 amino acids. V was pared by 5 bases and J by 4 bases, with 13 bases of the junction left unmatched.

This chain connects TRBV27 to TRBJ2-2, with 9 bases lining up with TRBD1. The length of the CDR3 is 16 residues. Germline CDR1 MNHEY, CDR2 SMNVEV (reference sequence). Unmatched junction bases numbered 13, after V lost 6 bases and J lost 8 bases. The CDR3 loop is CASRTRQGVTNGELFF. DNA of the CDR3: TGTGCCAGCAGAACGAGACAGGGGGTTACGAATGGGGAGCTGTTTTTT.

This chain connects TRBV4-3 to TRBJ2-2, with D possibly being TRBD1 (5 bases). The CDR3 has 16 residues. CDR1 is LGHNA and CDR2 is YSLEER in the germline V gene. V was shortened by 0 bases and J by 3 bases, with 11 bases between the two germline ends. The CDR3 loop reads CASSQERQGHTGELFF. In DNA, the CDR3 is TGCGCCAGCAGCCAAGAACGCCAGGGCCACACCGGGGAGCTGTTTTTT.

In this sample, this clone turned up once. V usage is TRBV10-3 and J usage is TRBJ2-7; weak D call: TRBD1 (5 bases). Germline lookup yields CDR1 ENHRY and CDR2 SYGVKD. V was clipped by 0 bases and J by 1 base, with 7 bases between them. The CDR3 extends over 14 amino acids. CDR3 sequence (DNA): TGTGCCATCAGTGAGTCGGGGCAGTCCTACGAGCAGTACTTC. Protein product: CAISESGQSYEQYF.

The rearrangement links TRBV5-1 to TRBJ2-3, with 9 bases identical to TRBD2. CDR1 and CDR2 from the germline V gene are SGHRS and YFSETQ. V trimming: 2 bases; J trimming: 2 bases; junction bases outside the gene matches: 6. The CDR3 is 16 amino acids. The CDR3 DNA reads as TGCGCCAGCAGCTTAACCGGGACTAGCACCACAGATACGCAGTATTTT. Its translation: CASSLTGTSTTDTQYF.

The V and J genes are TRBV2 and TRBJ2-1; possibly TRBD2 for D (6 bases). V was pared by 5 bases and J by 0 bases, with 11 bases between. Germline-derived CDR1 and CDR2 are SNHLY and FYNNEI. This CDR3 has 15 residues. Written as DNA, the CDR3 is TGTGCCAGCAGTCGTCGGGAGACCTCCTACAATGAGCAGTTCTTC. Translated, it gives CASSRRETSYNEQFF.

The chain has TRBV5-6 and TRBJ1-1, with 8 bases identical to TRBD1. This CDR3 has 12 amino acids. V shed 7 bases, J shed 2 bases, and the junction held 1 base outside the gene matches. The germline V gene has CDR1 SGHDT and CDR2 YYEEEE. CDR3 in DNA: TGTGCCAGCGGACAGGGAAACACTGAAGCTTTCTTT. It yields the protein CASGQGNTEAFF.

The chain has TRBV19 and TRBJ1-4; D is ambiguous. The CDR3 has 14 amino acids. Trimming took 7 bases from V and 1 from J, leaving 10 bases between them. CDR1 LNHDA and CDR2 SQIVND come from the germline V gene (reference sequence). CDR3 DNA: TGTGCCAGTATTTCAACAAAAACTAATGAAAAACTGTTTTTT. Translation: CASISTKTNEKLFF.

The V and J genes are TRBV30 and TRBJ2-5; D is possibly TRBD2 (6 bases). The CDR3 totals 11 residues. V shed 5 bases and J shed 3 bases, with 7 bases lying between them. Germline lookup yields CDR1 GTSNPN and CDR2 SVGIG (reference sequence). CDR3 loop: CAWGTEETQYF. CDR3 bases: TGTGCCTGGGGGACTGAAGAGACCCAGTACTTC.

The chain joins TRBV7-9 to TRBJ1-3; no definite D call. V lost 2 bases, J lost 2 bases, and 16 bases lay in between. CDR1 is SEHNR and CDR2 is FQNEAQ in the germline V gene (reference sequence). This CDR3 spans 17 amino acids. CDR3 DNA: TGTGCCAGCAGCTTACTGGGCTCAGAGATCACTGGAAACACCATATATTTT. As protein: CASSLLGSEITGNTIYF.

V is TRBV2 and J is TRBJ1-2, with D tentatively TRBD1 (5 bases). From germline, CDR1 is SNHLY and CDR2 FYNNEI. The germline V and J ends were trimmed by 0 bases and 5 bases, with 10 bases remaining between them. CDR3 size: 14 residues. As DNA, the CDR3 is TGTGCCAGCAGTGAAGCCGCGGGGGGGTATGGCTACACCTTC. Its protein is CASSEAAGGYGYTF.

This sequence joins TRBV5-6 and TRBJ2-2; 7 bases are a match to TRBD2. Germline assignment: CDR1 SGHDT and CDR2 YYEEEE. V dropped 8 bases and J dropped 4; count of bases not matched to a gene: 11. This CDR3 comprises 15 residues. CDR3 in amino acids: CASHMAGESTGELFF. CDR3 DNA sequence: TGTGCCAGTCATATGGCGGGGGAGAGCACCGGGGAGCTGTTTTTT.

V usage is TRBV5-1 and J usage is TRBJ2-5; 7 positions match TRBD1. The CDR3 has 16 amino acids. Trimming removed 0 bases from V and 2 bases from J; junction bases left unmatched: 7. Per germline, CDR1 SGHRS and CDR2 YFSETQ. In nucleotides, the CDR3 is TGCGCCAGCAGCTTGGCCGCTGGCAGGGGGCAAGAGACCCAGTACTTC. The encoded protein is CASSLAAGRGQETQYF.

This chain connects TRBV29-1 to TRBJ2-7; TRBD1 matches 10 bases. This CDR3 region has 12 residues. CDR1 is SQVTM, CDR2 ANQGSEA, per germline. The trim removed 7 bases at V and 2 bases at J, leaving 2 bases unmatched. DNA for the CDR3: TGCAGCGCAGGACAGGGGGCCTACGAGCAGTACTTC. Its protein product is CSAGQGAYEQYF.